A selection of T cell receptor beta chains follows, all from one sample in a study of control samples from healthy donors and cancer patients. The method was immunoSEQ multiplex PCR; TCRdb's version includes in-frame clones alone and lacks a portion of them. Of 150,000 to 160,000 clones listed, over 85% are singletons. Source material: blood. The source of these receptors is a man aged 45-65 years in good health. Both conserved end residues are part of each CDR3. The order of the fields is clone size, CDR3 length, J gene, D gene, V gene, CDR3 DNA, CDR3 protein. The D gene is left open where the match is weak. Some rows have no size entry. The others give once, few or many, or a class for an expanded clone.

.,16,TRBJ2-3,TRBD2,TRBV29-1,TGCAGCGTTTCCCGGAACTTAGCGGGAGGGGCAGATACGCAGTATTTT,CSVSRNLAGGADTQYF
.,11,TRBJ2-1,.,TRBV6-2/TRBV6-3,TGTGCCAGCAGTTCTTCCGGGAGCGAGTTCTTC,CASSSSGSEFF
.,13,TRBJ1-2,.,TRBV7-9,TGTGCCAGCAGCTTAGGGGATCCCCAAGGCTACACCTTC,CASSLGDPQGYTF
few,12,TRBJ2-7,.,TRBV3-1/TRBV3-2,TGTGCCAGCAGCCAAGTGGCGGACGAGCAGTACTTC,CASSQVADEQYF
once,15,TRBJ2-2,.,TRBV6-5,TGTGCCAGCACCGGGCAGGGAGGTATCTCCGGGGAGCTGTTTTTT,CASTGQGGISGELFF
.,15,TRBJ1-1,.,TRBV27,TGTGCCAGCAGTCAGCCTGGGGGGCGCATAAACGAAGCTTTCTTT,CASSQPGGRINEAFF
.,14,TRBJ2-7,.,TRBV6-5,TGTGCCAGCAGAGGAGGGAGTGAATCGAGTGAGCAGTACTTC,CASRGGSESSEQYF
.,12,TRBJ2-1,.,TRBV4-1,TGCGCCAGCAGCCAGTTAGGGTGGGAGCAGTTCTTC,CASSQLGWEQFF
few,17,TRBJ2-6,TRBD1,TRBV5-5,TGTGCCAGCAGCATCCAAGGGGGCGCTTCGGGGGCCAACGTCCTGACTTTC,CASSIQGGASGANVLTF
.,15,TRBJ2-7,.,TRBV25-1,TGTGCCAGCAGTGAATTGGGCCCGGGTAGGAACGAGCAGTACTTC,CASSELGPGRNEQYF
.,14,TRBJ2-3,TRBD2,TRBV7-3,TGTGCCAGCAGCTTAGGTCGGGAGGCAGATACGCAGTATTTT,CASSLGREADTQYF
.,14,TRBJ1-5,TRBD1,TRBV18,TGTGCCAGCTCACCGGACAGGACGAATCAGCCCCAGCATTTT,CASSPDRTNQPQHF
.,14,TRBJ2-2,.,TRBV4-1,TGCGCCAGCAGCCAAGTTGGTGGGGATAACCGTCCGTTTTTT,CASSQVGGDNRPFF
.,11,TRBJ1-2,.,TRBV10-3,TGTGCCACCCAGGGAAATCTCGGCTACACCTTC,CATQGNLGYTF
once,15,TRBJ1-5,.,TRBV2,TGTGCCAGCAGTGAAGCGCTTCGGGCAGTTCAGCCCCAGCATTTT,CASSEALRAVQPQHF
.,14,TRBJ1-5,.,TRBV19,TGTGCCAGTAGTATTAAGGGGCGGAATCAGCCCCAGCATTTT,CASSIKGRNQPQHF
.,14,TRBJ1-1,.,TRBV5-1,TGCGCCAGCAGCTCCAGACAGATAAACACTGAAGCTTTCTTT,CASSSRQINTEAFF
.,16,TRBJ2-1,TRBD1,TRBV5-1,TGCGCCAGCAGCTTGGGCGGACAGGGTCAAAACAATGAGCAGTTCTTC,CASSLGGQGQNNEQFF
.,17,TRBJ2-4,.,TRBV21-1,TGTGCCAGCAAACCCAATATGAGCGGGGGAGCCAAAAACATTCAGTACTTC,CASKPNMSGGAKNIQYF
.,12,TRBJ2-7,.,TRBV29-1,TGCAGCGTTGCTGGGGAGAAATACGAGCAGTACTTC,CSVAGEKYEQYF
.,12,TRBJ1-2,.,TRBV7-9,TGTGCCAGCAGCTTAGGAGTCTATGGCTACACCTTC,CASSLGVYGYTF
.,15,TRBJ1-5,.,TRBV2,TGTGCCAGCAGATTTGGCCGGTCGGTCAATCAGCCCCAGCATTTT,CASRFGRSVNQPQHF
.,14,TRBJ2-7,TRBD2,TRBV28,TGTGCCAGCAGCACACTAGCGGGAGACTACGAGCAGTACTTC,CASSTLAGDYEQYF
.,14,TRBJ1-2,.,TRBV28,TGTGCCAGCAGTTTCAGGCCCACTAACTATGGCTACACCTTC,CASSFRPTNYGYTF
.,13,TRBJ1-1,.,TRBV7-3,TGTGCCAGCAGCTTAAGCAAGAACACTGAAGCTTTCTTT,CASSLSKNTEAFF
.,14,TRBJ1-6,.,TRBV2,TGTGCCAGCAGTGAAGACAGGGCGAATTCACCCCTCCACTTT,CASSEDRANSPLHF
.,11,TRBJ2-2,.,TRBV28,TGTGCCAGCGTTGCCACCGGGGAGCTGTTTTTT,CASVATGELFF
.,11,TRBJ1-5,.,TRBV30,TGTGCCGCCCGGATTAATCAGCCCCAGCATTTT,CAARINQPQHF
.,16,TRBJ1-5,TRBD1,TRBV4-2,TGTGCCAGCAGCCAAGAAGACAGGGGAAGAAATCAGCCCCAGCATTTT,CASSQEDRGRNQPQHF
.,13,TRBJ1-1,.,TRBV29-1,TGCAGCGTTGATGGAGAGGGGGGGACTGAAGCTTTCTTT,CSVDGEGGTEAFF
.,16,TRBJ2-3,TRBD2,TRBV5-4,TGTGCCAGCAGCTCCAGACTAGCGGGAGGCACAGATACGCAGTATTTT,CASSSRLAGGTDTQYF
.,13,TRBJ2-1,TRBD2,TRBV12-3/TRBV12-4,TGTGCCAGTCGGACTAGCGGATACAATGAGCAGTTCTTC,CASRTSGYNEQFF
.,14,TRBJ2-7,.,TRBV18,TGTGCCAGCTCACCACCGACGGCCCCCTACGAGCAGTACTTC,CASSPPTAPYEQYF
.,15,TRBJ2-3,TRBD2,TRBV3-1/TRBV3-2,TGTGCCAGCAGCCAGACTAGCGGTCACACAGATACGCAGTATTTT,CASSQTSGHTDTQYF
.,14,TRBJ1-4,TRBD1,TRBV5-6,TGTGCCAGCAGCTTCACAGGGGCTAATGAAAAACTGTTTTTT,CASSFTGANEKLFF
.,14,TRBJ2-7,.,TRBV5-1,TGCGCCAGCAGCTTGGTTGCAGGGGGGTACGAGCAGTACTTC,CASSLVAGGYEQYF
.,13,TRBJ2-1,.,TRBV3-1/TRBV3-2,TGTGCCAGCAGCCAAGGCAGGGTATATGAGCAGTTCTTC,CASSQGRVYEQFF
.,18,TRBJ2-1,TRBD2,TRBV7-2,TGTGCCAGCAGCCTTTACGGCTCGACTAGCGGATTTTACAATGAGCAGTTCTTC,CASSLYGSTSGFYNEQFF
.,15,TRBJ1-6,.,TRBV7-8,TGTGCCAGCAGCTTAACTTGGGGGGAGAATTCACCCCTCCACTTT,CASSLTWGENSPLHF
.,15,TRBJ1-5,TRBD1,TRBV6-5,TGTGCCAGCGAGGCGGGACAGGGGGTCAATCAGCCCCAGCATTTT,CASEAGQGVNQPQHF